The subject of this entry is one T cell receptor (beta chain). Isolation of CD4+ naive, central memory, regulatory and stem cell-like memory cells was achieved by sorting via CD45RO/CCR7/CD25/CD127/CD95/CD27. The data originate from a study of beta chain features in type 1 diabetes. Study at large: Examined across all samples were about 110 million sorted cells.

The CDR3 sequence is 14 residues long. V dropped 6 bases and J dropped 4 bases, with 16 bases sitting between them. Per the germline V gene, CDR1 is LNHDA and CDR2 is SQIVND (reference sequence). Investigators reverse transcribed all isolated RNA, so they sequenced expressed TCRB transcripts. Sequenced by immunoSEQ multiplex PCR; TCRdb stores in-frame clones only, minus some. The table records about 60,000 clones, approximately 59% of them present only once. The rearrangement links TRBV19 to TRBJ2-7, with a possible D match to TRBD2 (5 bases). This clonotype was sampled from a woman between 18 and 29 years old in good health. Material for sequencing was Tregs from blood. In DNA, the CDR3 is TGTGCCAGTAGCACCACACGGGAAGGGTACGAGCAGTACTTC. This codes for CASSTTREGYEQYF.